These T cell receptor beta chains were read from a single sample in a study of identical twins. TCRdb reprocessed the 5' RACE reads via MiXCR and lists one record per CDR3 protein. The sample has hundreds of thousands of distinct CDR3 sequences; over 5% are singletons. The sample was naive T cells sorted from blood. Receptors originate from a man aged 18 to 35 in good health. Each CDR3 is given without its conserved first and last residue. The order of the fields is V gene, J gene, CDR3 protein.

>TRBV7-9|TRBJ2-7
ASSDRAFYEQY
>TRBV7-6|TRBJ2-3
ASSLGLARGTDTQY
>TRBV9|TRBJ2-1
ASSVEQGGNNEQF
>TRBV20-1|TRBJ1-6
SARDGETYNSPLH
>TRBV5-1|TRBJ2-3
ASSAGTSSDTQY
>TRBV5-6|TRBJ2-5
ASSVLSRSQETQY
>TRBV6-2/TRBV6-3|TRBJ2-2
ASTATRTGELF
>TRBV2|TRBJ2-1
ASAREGRPGNEQF
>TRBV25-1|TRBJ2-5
ASSGFGTGQY
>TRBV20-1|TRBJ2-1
SARGVRGGDEQF
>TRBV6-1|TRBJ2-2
ASSRLATTGELF
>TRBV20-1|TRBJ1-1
SAMVGSNTEAF
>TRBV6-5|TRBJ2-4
ASSSRGLEAKNIQY
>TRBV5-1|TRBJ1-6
ASSPTGRTIYNSPLH
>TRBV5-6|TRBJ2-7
ASSLPGQTYEQY
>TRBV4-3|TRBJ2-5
ASSQDRRGGGTQY
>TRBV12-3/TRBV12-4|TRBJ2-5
ASGGGEEETQY
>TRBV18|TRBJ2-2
ASSPPGGSGELF
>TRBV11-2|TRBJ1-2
ASSLVGSYYGYT
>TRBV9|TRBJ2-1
ASSGVRGEQF
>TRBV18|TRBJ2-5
ASSREETQY
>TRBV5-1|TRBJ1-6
ASSLGPSLYSPLH
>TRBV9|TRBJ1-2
ASSVEAGRGGYGYT
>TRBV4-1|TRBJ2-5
ASSQAAILETQY
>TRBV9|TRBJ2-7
ASSNTNLVEQY
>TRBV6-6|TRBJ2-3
ASSYSRDTQY
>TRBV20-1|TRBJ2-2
SAREVGHTGELF
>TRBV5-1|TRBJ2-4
ASSLGPGVVAKNIQY
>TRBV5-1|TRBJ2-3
ASSLFPGTSSDTQY
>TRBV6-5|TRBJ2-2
ASSYPRDRGGTGELF
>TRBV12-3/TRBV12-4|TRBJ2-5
ASSQTGPETQY
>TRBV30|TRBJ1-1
AWSVRKNTEAF
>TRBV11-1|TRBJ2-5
ASSPVASGLMGQETQY
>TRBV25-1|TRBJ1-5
ASRGQNQPQH
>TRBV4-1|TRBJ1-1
ASSQVQGPMNTEAF
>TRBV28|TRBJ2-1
ASSFGTYNEQF
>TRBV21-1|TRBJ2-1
ASSTTSGRDKGAYNEQF
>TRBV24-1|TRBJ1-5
ATSDFYRVLNQPQH
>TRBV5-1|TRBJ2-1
ASSITPNNEQF
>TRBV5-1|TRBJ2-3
ASSLGGLAGGDTDTQY
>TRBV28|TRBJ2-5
ASSFPTT
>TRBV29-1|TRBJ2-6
SVDKGSGANVLT
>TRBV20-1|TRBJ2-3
SASLAGAGTDTQY
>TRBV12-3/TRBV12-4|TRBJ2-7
SSSSDTYEQY
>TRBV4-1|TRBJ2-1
ASSQSGETYNEQF
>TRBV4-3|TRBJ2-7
ASSARLQGHEQY
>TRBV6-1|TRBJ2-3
ASSELVGPERTDTQY
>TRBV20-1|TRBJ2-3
SASSGAGPRDTQY